This paragraph reports one T cell receptor (beta chain). The data are from a study of blood T cell repertoires in COVID-19. Study in general: The cDNA or gDNA used as material had been derived from T cells, B-cell-depleted T cells, or PBMCs.

In the authors' workflow: Researchers report that nucleated cell counts were estimated from reference gene primer amplification. The assay was immunoSEQ multiplex PCR, and TCRdb's table has in-frame clones only and misses some. Clone size and the V and J calls come from that table; the DNA yielded D and trimming. The table shows some 250,000 clones, with roughly nine tenths occurring only once. The CDR3 extends over 15 amino acids. The ends lost 5 bases at V and 2 bases at J; junction bases unmatched: 9. Germline CDR1 is SEHNR and CDR2 is FQNEAQ (reference sequence). Sequenced input: peripheral blood. This TCR came from a woman in her twenties or thirties with COVID-19, enrolled during active disease. This rearrangement joins TRBV7-9 to TRBJ2-7; 7 bases line up with TRBD1. CDR3 sequence reads: CASSGTQGNPYEQYF. In nucleotides, the CDR3 is TGTGCCAGCAGCGGAACACAGGGGAATCCCTACGAGCAGTACTTC.